The rows below give T cell receptor beta chains drawn from one sample of a study of cytomegalovirus exposure and HLA in healthy donors. TCRdb keeps only in-frame clones here, not all; method: immunoSEQ multiplex PCR. The sample yields 130,000 or so clones, approximately 82% seen once. The material sequenced was PBMCs. Receptors originate from a man aged 18 to 35 in good health and CMV-seropositive. Each CDR3 is given with its conserved first and last residue. Fields, in order: clone size, J gene, D gene, V gene, CDR3 protein, CDR3 DNA. A D gene is named only where the DNA matches it firmly. Clone size, where shown, is once, few, many, or a class for clones that have expanded.

. | TRBJ1-6 | . | TRBV6-5 | CASSYTVGNSPLHF | TGTGCCAGCAGTTATACAGTGGGCAATTCACCCCTCCACTTT
. | TRBJ1-5 | . | TRBV5-1 | CASSLGDYSNQPQHF | TGCGCCAGCAGCTTGGGGGACTATAGCAATCAGCCCCAGCATTTT
few | TRBJ2-1 | TRBD2 | TRBV20-1 | CSAPKAGSQFF | TGCAGTGCTCCGAAAGCGGGGTCGCAGTTCTTC
. | TRBJ1-2 | . | TRBV5-1 | CASSLAPGETGYTF | TGCGCCAGCAGCTTGGCCCCCGGGGAAACGGGCTACACCTTC
few | TRBJ1-1 | TRBD1 | TRBV7-9 | CASSLGGQGAKTEAFF | TGTGCCAGCAGCTTAGGGGGACAGGGGGCAAAAACTGAAGCTTTCTTT
. | TRBJ1-2 | . | TRBV4-1 | CASSPRDTPSGGYTF | TGCGCCAGCAGCCCTCGGGACACCCCGTCGGGGGGCTACACCTTC
. | TRBJ2-1 | . | TRBV4-2 | CASSQAGVGYNEQFF | TGTGCCAGCAGCCAAGCGGGAGTTGGCTACAATGAGCAGTTCTTC
. | TRBJ2-1 | . | TRBV4-1 | CASSQDGGGTYNEQFF | TGCGCCAGCAGCCAAGACGGCGGAGGGACCTACAATGAGCAGTTCTTC
. | TRBJ2-3 | TRBD2 | TRBV7-8 | CASSGSGTITDTQYF | TGTGCCAGCAGCGGCTCCGGGACTATAACAGATACGCAGTATTTT
. | TRBJ1-3 | TRBD1 | TRBV7-9 | CASSQTGKGNTIYF | TGTGCCAGCAGCCAGACAGGGAAGGGAAACACCATATATTTT
. | TRBJ2-7 | TRBD1 | TRBV2 | CASRLQGAAYEQYF | TGTGCCAGCAGGCTTCAGGGGGCTGCTTACGAGCAGTACTTC
. | TRBJ1-1 | TRBD1 | TRBV13 | CASSLEGRGSTEAFF | TGTGCCAGCAGCTTAGAGGGCAGGGGGAGCACTGAAGCTTTCTTT
. | TRBJ1-5 | . | TRBV4-1 | CASSPQSGPNQPQHF | TGCGCCAGCAGCCCGCAGTCAGGGCCCAATCAGCCCCAGCATTTT
. | TRBJ2-1 | TRBD1 | TRBV5-1 | CASSITTGGSYNEQFF | TGCGCCAGCAGCATCACGACAGGGGGCTCCTACAATGAGCAGTTCTTC
. | TRBJ2-2 | TRBD1 | TRBV30 | CAWSARTGGWTGELFF | TGTGCCTGGAGTGCCCGGACAGGGGGGTGGACCGGGGAGCTGTTTTTT
. | TRBJ2-3 | TRBD2 | TRBV5-1 | CASSLELAGGRPQYF | TGCGCCAGCAGCTTGGAACTAGCGGGAGGGCGTCCGCAGTATTTT
. | TRBJ1-1 | TRBD1 | TRBV6-6 | CASRQGGGTEAFF | TGTGCCAGCCGACAGGGCGGCGGCACTGAAGCTTTCTTT
. | TRBJ2-7 | . | TRBV7-2 | CASSVTRGFYEQYF | TGTGCCAGCAGCGTAACTAGGGGGTTCTACGAGCAGTACTTC
. | TRBJ2-7 | . | TRBV5-5 | CASSLTVPPSYEQYF | TGTGCCAGCAGCTTGACAGTCCCACCCTCCTACGAGCAGTACTTC
. | TRBJ1-5 | . | TRBV27 | CASSDPQGINQPQHF | TGTGCCAGCAGCGATCCCCAGGGGATCAATCAGCCCCAGCATTTT
. | TRBJ2-7 | TRBD1 | TRBV7-6 | CASRIVPGQGEQYF | TGTGCCAGCAGAATCGTCCCGGGACAGGGGGAGCAGTACTTC
. | TRBJ2-7 | TRBD1 | TRBV4-1 | CASSRDRAAGYEQYF | TGCGCCAGCAGCCGCGACAGGGCTGCGGGCTACGAGCAGTACTTC
. | TRBJ2-7 | TRBD1 | TRBV5-1 | CASSTTGSVSYEQYF | TGCGCCAGCAGCACGACAGGGTCCGTCTCCTACGAGCAGTACTTC
. | TRBJ2-3 | . | TRBV7-9 | CASSANRVLSTDTQYF | TGTGCCAGCAGCGCAAACAGGGTCCTTAGCACAGATACGCAGTATTTT
once | TRBJ2-7 | . | TRBV25-1 | CASSDPEYGSYEQYF | TGTGCCAGCAGTGATCCAGAGTACGGGAGTTACGAGCAGTACTTC
. | TRBJ2-1 | TRBD1 | TRBV5-1 | CASSLGQGRGVLLQFF | TGCGCCAGCAGCTTAGGACAGGGGAGGGGAGTCCTGTTGCAGTTCTTC
few | TRBJ2-7 | TRBD1 | TRBV7-9 | CASSSVGQGNSYEQYF | TGTGCCAGCAGCTCAGTGGGACAGGGGAACTCCTACGAGCAGTACTTC
. | TRBJ2-5 | TRBD1 | TRBV14 | CASSPRTGWGTQYF | TGTGCCAGCAGCCCGCGGACAGGATGGGGGACCCAGTACTTC
. | TRBJ2-2 | TRBD1 | TRBV6-1 | CASSAPGQRTGELFF | TGTGCCAGCAGTGCCCCGGGACAGAGGACCGGGGAGCTGTTTTTT
. | TRBJ2-7 | TRBD2 | TRBV7-9 | CASSLAAREGYEQYF | TGTGCCAGCAGCTTAGCGGCACGGGAGGGGTACGAGCAGTACTTC
. | TRBJ2-1 | TRBD1 | TRBV5-1 | CASSLRTGGDEQFF | TGCGCCAGCAGCTTAAGGACAGGGGGCGATGAGCAGTTCTTC
. | TRBJ2-1 | TRBD2 | TRBV19 | CASRASGWSSYNEQFF | TGTGCCAGTAGGGCTAGCGGGTGGAGCTCCTACAATGAGCAGTTCTTC
. | TRBJ2-7 | . | TRBV30 | CAWSSLSYEQYF | TGTGCCTGGAGTTCCCTTTCCTACGAGCAGTACTTC
. | TRBJ2-3 | TRBD1 | TRBV9 | CASSVSGTGATDTQYF | TGTGCCAGCAGCGTGTCCGGGACAGGGGCCACAGATACGCAGTATTTT
few | TRBJ1-5 | TRBD1 | TRBV6-6 | CASRPTDRGNQPQHF | TGTGCCAGCAGACCCACGGACAGGGGCAATCAGCCCCAGCATTTT
. | TRBJ1-1 | TRBD1 | TRBV4-1 | CASSPFRDRGANTEAFF | TGCGCCAGCAGCCCCTTCAGGGACAGGGGGGCAAACACTGAAGCTTTCTTT
. | TRBJ1-1 | . | TRBV29-1 | CSAYSGNTEAFF | TGCAGCGCGTACTCAGGGAACACTGAAGCTTTCTTT
. | TRBJ2-2 | TRBD1 | TRBV25-1 | CASSGQGVGGELFF | TGTGCCAGCAGTGGACAGGGGGTCGGCGGGGAGCTGTTTTTT
. | TRBJ1-3 | TRBD1 | TRBV7-3 | CASGAGGSGNTIYF | TGTGCCAGCGGGGCAGGGGGCTCTGGAAACACCATATATTTT
. | TRBJ1-1 | . | TRBV27 | CASSPSGYTEAFF | TGTGCCAGCAGTCCCTCAGGGTACACTGAAGCTTTCTTT
. | TRBJ2-2 | TRBD2 | TRBV7-6 | CASSYRAGGDTGELFF | TGTGCCAGCAGCTACCGAGCGGGAGGGGACACCGGGGAGCTGTTTTTT
. | TRBJ2-3 | . | TRBV7-9 | CASSISTDTQYF | TGTGCCAGCAGCATAAGCACAGATACGCAGTATTTT
few | TRBJ1-1 | TRBD1 | TRBV6-5 | CASRTGDTEAFF | TGTGCCAGCAGGACAGGGGATACTGAAGCTTTCTTT
. | TRBJ2-1 | . | TRBV12-5 | CASALGGEQFF | TGTGCTAGTGCCCTAGGTGGAGAGCAGTTCTTC
. | TRBJ2-6 | . | TRBV28 | CASSSFSGANVLTF | TGTGCCAGCAGTTCATTCTCTGGGGCCAACGTCCTGACTTTC
. | TRBJ2-3 | TRBD2 | TRBV29-1 | CSVGGAGGPTDTQYF | TGCAGCGTTGGGGGAGCGGGAGGGCCGACAGATACGCAGTATTTT
. | TRBJ2-7 | TRBD1 | TRBV29-1 | CSVEGQGGPYEQYF | TGCAGCGTTGAAGGACAGGGGGGTCCCTACGAGCAGTACTTC
. | TRBJ2-5 | TRBD2 | TRBV14 | CASSQDIGGRAETQYF | TGTGCCAGCAGCCAAGATATCGGCGGGAGGGCAGAGACCCAGTACTTC